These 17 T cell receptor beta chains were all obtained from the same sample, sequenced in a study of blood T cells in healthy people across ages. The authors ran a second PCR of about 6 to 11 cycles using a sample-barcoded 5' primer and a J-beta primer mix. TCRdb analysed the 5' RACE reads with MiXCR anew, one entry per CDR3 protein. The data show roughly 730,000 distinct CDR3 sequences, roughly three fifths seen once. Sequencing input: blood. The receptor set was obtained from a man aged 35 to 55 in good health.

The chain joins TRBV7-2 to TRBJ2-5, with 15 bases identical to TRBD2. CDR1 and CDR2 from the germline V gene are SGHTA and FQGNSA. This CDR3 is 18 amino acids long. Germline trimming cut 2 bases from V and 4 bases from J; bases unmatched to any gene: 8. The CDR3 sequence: CASSLWPPGLAGGETQYF. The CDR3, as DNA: TGTGCCAGCAGCTTATGGCCACCGGGACTAGCGGGGGGAGAGACCCAGTACTTC.

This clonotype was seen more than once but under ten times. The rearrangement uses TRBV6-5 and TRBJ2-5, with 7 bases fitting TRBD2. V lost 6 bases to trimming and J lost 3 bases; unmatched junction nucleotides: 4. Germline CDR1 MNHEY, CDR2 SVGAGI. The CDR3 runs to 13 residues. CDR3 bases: TGTGCCAGCAGGGGGGGGAGTAAAGAGACCCAGTACTTC. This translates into CASRGGSKETQYF.

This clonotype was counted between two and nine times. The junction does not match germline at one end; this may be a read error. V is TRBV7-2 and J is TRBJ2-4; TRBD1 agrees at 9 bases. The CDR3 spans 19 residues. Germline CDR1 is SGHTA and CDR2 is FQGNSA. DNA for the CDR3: TGTGCCAGCAGCCCAGCCTCCCCCTGGGACAGGGAAGCCAAAAACATCCAGTACTTC. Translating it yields CASSPASPWDREAKNIQYF.

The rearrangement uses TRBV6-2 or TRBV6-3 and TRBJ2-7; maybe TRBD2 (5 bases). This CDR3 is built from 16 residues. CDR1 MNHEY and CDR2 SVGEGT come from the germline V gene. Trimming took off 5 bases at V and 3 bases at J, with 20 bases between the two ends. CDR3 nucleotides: TGTGCCAGCAGTCCACTCAGCGAGGGATGGCACTACGAGCAGTACTTC. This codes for CASSPLSEGWHYEQYF.

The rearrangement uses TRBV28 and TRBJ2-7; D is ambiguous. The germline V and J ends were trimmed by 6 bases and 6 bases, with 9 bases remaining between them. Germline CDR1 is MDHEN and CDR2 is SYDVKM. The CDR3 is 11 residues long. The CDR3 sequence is CASSHPSEQYF. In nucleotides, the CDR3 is TGTGCCAGCAGCCACCCCTCCGAGCAGTACTTC.

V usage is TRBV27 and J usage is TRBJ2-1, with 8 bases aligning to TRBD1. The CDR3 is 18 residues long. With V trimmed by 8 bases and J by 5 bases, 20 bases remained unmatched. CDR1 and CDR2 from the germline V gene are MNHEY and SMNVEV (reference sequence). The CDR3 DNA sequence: TGTGCCAGCGTCCCCCGGGACAGGTTCCAGCGCGGCCACAATGAGCAGTTCTTC. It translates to CASVPRDRFQRGHNEQFF.

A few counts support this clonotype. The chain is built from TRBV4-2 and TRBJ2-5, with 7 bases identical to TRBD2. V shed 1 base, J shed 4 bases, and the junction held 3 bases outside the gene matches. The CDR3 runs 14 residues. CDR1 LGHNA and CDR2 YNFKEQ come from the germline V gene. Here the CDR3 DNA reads TGTGCCAGCAGCCAAGGGGGCGGGGGAGAGACCCAGTACTTC. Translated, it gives CASSQGGGGETQYF.

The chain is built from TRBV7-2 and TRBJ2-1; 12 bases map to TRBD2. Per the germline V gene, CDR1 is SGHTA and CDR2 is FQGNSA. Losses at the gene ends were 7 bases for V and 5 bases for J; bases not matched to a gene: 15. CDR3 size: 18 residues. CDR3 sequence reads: CASILQSGLAGKNNEQFF. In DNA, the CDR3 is TGTGCCAGCATCCTACAATCCGGACTAGCGGGGAAAAACAATGAGCAGTTCTTC. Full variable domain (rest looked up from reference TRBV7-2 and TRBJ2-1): GAGVSQSPSNKVTEKGKDVELRCDPISGHTALYWYRQSLGQGLEFLIYFQGNSAPDKSGLPSDRFSAERTGGSVSTLTIQRTQQEDSAVYLCASILQSGLAGKNNEQFFGPGTRLTVL.

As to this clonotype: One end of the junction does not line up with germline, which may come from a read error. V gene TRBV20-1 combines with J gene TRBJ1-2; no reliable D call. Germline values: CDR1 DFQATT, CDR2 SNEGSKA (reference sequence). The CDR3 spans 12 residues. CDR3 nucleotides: TGCAGGGCTAGTATCACAAACTATGGCTACACCTTC. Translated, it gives CRASITNYGYTF.

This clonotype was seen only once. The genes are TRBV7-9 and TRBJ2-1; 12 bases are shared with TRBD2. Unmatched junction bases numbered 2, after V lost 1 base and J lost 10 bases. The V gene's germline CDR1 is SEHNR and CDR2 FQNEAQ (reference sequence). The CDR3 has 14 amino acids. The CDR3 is CASSLGGLAGEQFF. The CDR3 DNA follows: TGTGCCAGCAGCTTAGGCGGACTAGCGGGGGAGCAGTTCTTC.

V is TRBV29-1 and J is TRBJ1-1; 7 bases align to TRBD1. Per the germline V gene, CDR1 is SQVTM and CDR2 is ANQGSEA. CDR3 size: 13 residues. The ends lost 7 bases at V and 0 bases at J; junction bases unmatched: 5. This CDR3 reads CSAETGVNTEAFF. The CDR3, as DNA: TGCAGCGCCGAAACAGGGGTGAACACTGAAGCTTTCTTT. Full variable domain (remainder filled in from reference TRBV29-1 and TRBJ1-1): SAVISQKPSRDICQRGTSLTIQCQVDSQVTMMFWYRQQPGQSLTLIATANQGSEATYESGFVIDKFPISRPNLTFSTLTVSNMSPEDSSIYLCSAETGVNTEAFFGQGTRLTVV.

In DNA form, the CDR3 reads TGTGCCAGCAGACCGACTAGATGGGAAAAAGATACGCAGTATTTT. This sequence encodes CASRPTRWEKDTQYF. V is TRBV7-8 and J is TRBJ2-3; D possibly corresponds to TRBD2 (6 bases). Germline V gene sequence: CDR1 SGHVS, CDR2 FQNEAQ. The CDR3 covers 15 residues. V shed 6 bases and J shed 5 bases, with 18 bases lying between them.

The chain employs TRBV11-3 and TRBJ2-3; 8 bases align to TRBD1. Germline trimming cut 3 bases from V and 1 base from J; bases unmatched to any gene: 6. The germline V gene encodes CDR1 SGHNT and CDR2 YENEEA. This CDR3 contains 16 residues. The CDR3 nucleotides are TGTGCCAGCAGCTTGGACAGGGACTCCCGCACAGATACGCAGTATTTT. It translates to CASSLDRDSRTDTQYF.

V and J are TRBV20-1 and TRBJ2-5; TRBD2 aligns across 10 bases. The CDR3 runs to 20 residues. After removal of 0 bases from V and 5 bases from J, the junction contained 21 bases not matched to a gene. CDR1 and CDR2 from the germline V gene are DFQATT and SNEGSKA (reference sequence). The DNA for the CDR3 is TGCAGTGCTAGAGATTTTGGGCTAGCGGGAGCGAGGGTTTTTGATGAGACCCAGTACTTC. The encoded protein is CSARDFGLAGARVFDETQYF.

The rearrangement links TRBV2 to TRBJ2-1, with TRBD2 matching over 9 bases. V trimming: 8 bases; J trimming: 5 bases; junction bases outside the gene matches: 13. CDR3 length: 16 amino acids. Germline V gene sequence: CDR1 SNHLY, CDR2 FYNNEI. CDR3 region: CASDNPFEREDNEQFF. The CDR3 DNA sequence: TGTGCCAGCGATAATCCCTTCGAGCGGGAGGACAATGAGCAGTTCTTC.

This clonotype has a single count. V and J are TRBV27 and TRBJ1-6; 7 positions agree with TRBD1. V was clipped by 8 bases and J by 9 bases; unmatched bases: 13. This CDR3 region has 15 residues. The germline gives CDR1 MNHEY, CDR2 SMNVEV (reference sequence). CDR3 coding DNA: TGTGCCAGCCGCAAGACAGGGAATTCGGGTTCACCCCTCCACTTT. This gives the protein CASRKTGNSGSPLHF.

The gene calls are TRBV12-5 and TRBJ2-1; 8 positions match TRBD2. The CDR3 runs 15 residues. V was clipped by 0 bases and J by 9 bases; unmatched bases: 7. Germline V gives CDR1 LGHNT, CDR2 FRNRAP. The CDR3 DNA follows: TGTGCTAGTGGTTTGGTAGCGGGAGCAACCAGTGAGCAGTTCTTC. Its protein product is CASGLVAGATSEQFF.